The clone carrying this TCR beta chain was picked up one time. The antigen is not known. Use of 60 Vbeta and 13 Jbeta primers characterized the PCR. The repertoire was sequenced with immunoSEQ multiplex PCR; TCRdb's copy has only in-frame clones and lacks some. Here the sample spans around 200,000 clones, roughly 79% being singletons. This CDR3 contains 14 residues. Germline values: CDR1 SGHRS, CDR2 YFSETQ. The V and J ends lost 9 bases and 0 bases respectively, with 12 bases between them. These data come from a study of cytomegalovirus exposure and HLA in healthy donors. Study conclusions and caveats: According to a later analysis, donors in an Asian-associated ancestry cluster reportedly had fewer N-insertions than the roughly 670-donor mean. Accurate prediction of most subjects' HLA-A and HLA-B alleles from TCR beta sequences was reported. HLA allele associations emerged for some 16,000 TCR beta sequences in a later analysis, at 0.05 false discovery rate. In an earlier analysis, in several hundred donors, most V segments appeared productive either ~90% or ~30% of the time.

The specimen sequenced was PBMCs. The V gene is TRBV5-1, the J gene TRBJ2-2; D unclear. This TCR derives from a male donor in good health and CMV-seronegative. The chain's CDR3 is CATGTTSNTGELFF. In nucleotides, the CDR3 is TGCGCCACCGGAACTACCTCGAACACCGGGGAGCTGTTTTTT.